This T cell receptor (beta chain) stems from a study of regulatory T cells in long-lasting Graves disease. Time point specified: newly diagnosed GD, antithyroid drugs for less than 3 months. PBMCs were the source of the RNA used for TCR sequencing. This clonotype was counted a single time. Sequencing libraries for TCR beta were prepared with iRepertoire HTBI primers and Arm-PCR of CDR3 regions. TCRdb re-derived calls from the multiplex PCR reads in MiXCR, one entry per CDR3 protein. The repertoire holds about 540,000 distinct CDR3 sequences, with approximately 13% as singletons. The V segment lost 5 bases and the J segment 3 bases; nucleotides outside the gene matches: 8. Germline CDR1 is SEHNR and CDR2 is FQNEAQ (reference sequence). The CDR3 has 15 amino acids. This same sample was also taken into another study, of T cells in Graves' hyperthyroidism and ophthalmopathy.

Sequences were derived from peripheral blood mononuclear cells (PBMCs), sampled at new diagnosis, from a patient treated with antithyroid drugs. The chain combines TRBV7-9 with TRBJ2-3; 7 bases line up with TRBD1. This TCR was recovered from a man aged 25 to 45 with Graves disease. The CDR3 DNA is TGTGCCAGCAGCCCGACAGGGATGGAAACAGATACGCAGTATTTT. It yields the protein CASSPTGMETDTQYF.